The rows below give T cell receptor beta chains drawn from one sample of a study of cytomegalovirus exposure and HLA in healthy donors. Some clones are missing from TCRdb's copy, which holds only in-frame ones; the method was immunoSEQ multiplex PCR. Of 130,000 to 150,000 clones in the sample, approximately 90% are singletons; the top ten hold around 5.9%. Sequenced: PBMCs. Every receptor here comes from a woman aged 30 to 39 in good health and CMV-seropositive. Both conserved end residues are trimmed from each CDR3. Clone size is shown for a subset of rows, as once, few, many or a class of expanded clone.

TRBJ2-7 | TRBV19 | NA | ASRAGTGPHEQY
TRBJ1-1 | TRBV18 | NA | ASTRQGSQNTEAF
TRBJ2-4 | TRBV6-6 | NA | ASSDGSTIQY
TRBJ1-1 | TRBV11-2 | NA | ASSARGGGDTEAF
TRBJ2-1 | TRBV29-1 | NA | SVDIGGLAEWNEQF
TRBJ2-3 | TRBV27 | NA | ASSTSPRPGDTQY
TRBJ2-7 | TRBV19 | once | ASSIGGSYEQY
TRBJ2-6 | TRBV7-9 | once | ASSLADTGPSGANVLT
TRBJ1-2 | TRBV7-2 | NA | ASSLVGDYGYT
TRBJ1-5 | TRBV19 | NA | ASIPGQGALGGNQPQH
TRBJ2-1 | TRBV2 | NA | ASRALAGWYNEQF
TRBJ1-2 | TRBV5-1 | NA | ASSPLTGGDGYT
TRBJ2-3 | TRBV28 | NA | ASRRDRGTDTQY
TRBJ1-2 | TRBV25-1 | NA | ASSESYWAGENYGYT
TRBJ1-2 | TRBV28 | NA | ASSYEHGYT
TRBJ2-5 | TRBV5-1 | NA | ASSLRWTGAQETQY
TRBJ2-1 | TRBV9 | NA | ASSATGTSGSNEQF
TRBJ2-4 | TRBV28 | NA | ASSLPPLGKNIQY
TRBJ2-3 | TRBV9 | NA | ASSARTSGGTDTQY
TRBJ2-7 | TRBV27 | NA | ASSLAGYSYEQY
TRBJ2-1 | TRBV7-8 | NA | ASSLYGLALPSSYNEQF
TRBJ1-1 | TRBV28 | NA | ASSPHGQGGTEAF
TRBJ2-7 | TRBV5-1 | NA | ASSLPGQNYEQY
TRBJ1-6 | TRBV5-1 | NA | ASSLRGQGPYNSPLH
TRBJ2-7 | TRBV5-8 | NA | ASSLPGDEQY
TRBJ2-1 | TRBV13 | NA | ASSRTGNEQF
TRBJ1-5 | TRBV9 | NA | ASSVGPQGNQPQH
TRBJ1-1 | TRBV7-9 | NA | ASADKRQGSEAF
TRBJ1-4 | TRBV5-6 | NA | ASRLQGAANEKLF
TRBJ2-7 | TRBV28 | NA | ASSLYSTSGSLISYEQY
TRBJ1-1 | TRBV29-1 | NA | SVVDSHDAF
TRBJ2-1 | TRBV5-4 | NA | ASSSTHGRADEQF